The sample holds one count of the clone carrying this T cell receptor beta chain. TCRdb's table, derived via immunoSEQ multiplex PCR, lists solely in-frame clones and lacks some. Of 150,000 to 200,000 clones in the sample, roughly four fifths were seen once. The data are from a study of blood T cell repertoires in COVID-19. Across the whole study: PBMCs, B-cell-depleted T cells, or T cells provided the cDNA or gDNA that made up the material.

One Seattle source followed patients from active infection through their disease course. The sequenced sample consisted of peripheral blood. The TCR originated in a woman in her 70s with COVID-19, enrolled during active disease.

Here the CDR3 reads CASSEKRLSSYEQYF. In nucleotides, the CDR3 is TGCGCCAGCAGTGAAAAGCGCCTAAGCTCCTACGAGCAGTACTTC. The rearrangement joins TRBV10-2 to TRBJ2-7; D is ambiguous. CDR1 and CDR2 (germline): WSHSY, SAAADI. The CDR3 has 15 residues. V was cut by 3 bases and J by 0 bases, with 12 bases left in between.